This T cell receptor beta chain stems from a study of blood T cells in healthy people across ages. Notes on the study in general: The donors' CMV status was not determined, possibly confounding changes in expanded clonotypes. Higher diversity, along with more naive CD4+ cells, distinguished long-lived donors from aged donors. Older age coincided with a roughly linear decline in TCR beta diversity per million T cells. Considered underestimates were the diversity estimates obtained from one million T cells.

Worth noting for this clonotype: Its matching antigen is unknown.

Sample-barcoded 5' priming and a J-beta primer mix drove a second PCR of about 6 to 11 cycles. TCRdb fed the 5' RACE reads into MiXCR, producing one record per CDR3 protein. The sample records approximately 790,000 distinct CDR3 sequences, around 62% being singletons. Deletions cut 0 bases from V and 0 bases from J, with 14 bases between. This CDR3 is 17 amino acids long. The V gene's germline CDR1 is MNHEY and CDR2 SVGEGT. The material sequenced was blood. The V and J genes are TRBV6-2 or TRBV6-3 and TRBJ1-2; D call uncertain. This clonotype was obtained from a man aged 25 to 40 in good health. The CDR3 nucleotides are TGTGCCAGCAGTTACTCGGGTGCGGGCGGCTCTAACTATGGCTACACCTTC. It encodes CASSYSGAGGSNYGYTF.